This TCR beta chain was documented in a study of shared clonotypes between healthy human individuals. Donors, healthy HIV-negative adults, lacked recent acute infections or vaccinations. Some clones are missing from TCRdb's copy, which holds only in-frame ones; the method was immunoSEQ multiplex PCR. The sample has over a million clones; roughly 80% are singletons. The sequenced sample was memory CD4+ T cells sorted from blood. The subset denotes: CD45RA-negative fraction. The origin of this receptor is a man younger than 35 in good health.

CDR3: CASSLGGAGNTIYF. CDR3 nucleotides: TGTGCCAGCAGCTTAGGGGGTGCTGGAAACACCATATATTTT. J is TRBJ1-3 and V is TRBV7-8; no clear D. V dropped 1 base and J dropped 2 bases, with 6 bases sitting between them. Looked up from germline, CDR1 is SGHVS and CDR2 is FQNEAQ. This CDR3 has 14 amino acids.